This T cell receptor beta chain came from a study of T cells in tumors after PD-1 blockade. This clone was observed once. Libraries were prepared by immunoSEQ multiplex PCR; TCRdb keeps only in-frame clonotypes and omits some of them. Here the sample spans about 34,000 clones, 73% being singletons. The germline V gene has CDR1 SGHTA and CDR2 FQGTGA. Trimming removed 5 bases from V and 7 bases from J; junction bases left unmatched: 13. This CDR3 has 16 amino acids. The input for sequencing was PBMCs, taken after anti-PD-1 treatment. This chain links TRBV7-3 with TRBJ2-7; TRBD2 agrees at 11 bases. The source is a human donor with basal cell carcinoma. The CDR3, as DNA: TGTGCCAGCAGCCCCGGGGTAGCGGGGGGGGTTTCGGAGCAGTACTTC. The encoded protein is CASSPGVAGGVSEQYF.